Listed below are T cell receptor beta chains from one sample, sequenced in a study of blood T cell repertoires in COVID-19. Produced via immunoSEQ multiplex PCR; TCRdb's table is partial and in-frame only. The sample comprises around 250,000 clones, roughly 80% of which are singletons, and 3.5% to 5% rests with the top ten. Sample: PBMCs or T cells enriched from blood (not recorded which). These receptors were taken from a man under 40 with acute COVID-19. The CDR3 runs from the conserved cysteine through the conserved F or W. A D gene is named only where the DNA matches it firmly. Not every row has a clone size; where given, it reads once, few, many or a size class.

TRBV11-2	14	-	TRBJ1-2	TRBD1	TGTGCCAGCAGCTTACGGGACAGCCGCTATGGCTACACCTTC	CASSLRDSRYGYTF
TRBV24-1	16	-	TRBJ2-2	TRBD1	TGTGCCACCAGGGCTAGGGGACAGGGGAACACCGGGGAGCTGTTTTTT	CATRARGQGNTGELFF
TRBV6-1	15	-	TRBJ2-3	-	TGTGCCAGCAGTGAATTGGACACTGACACAGATACGCAGTATTTT	CASSELDTDTDTQYF
TRBV19	15	-	TRBJ1-4	TRBD1	TGTGCCAGTAGTCTCGGGACAGGGGAAAATGAAAAACTGTTTTTT	CASSLGTGENEKLFF
TRBV24-1	17	-	TRBJ2-1	TRBD2	TGTGCCACCAGTGATCCGGCGACTAGCGGACCGTACAATGAGCAGTTCTTC	CATSDPATSGPYNEQFF
TRBV18	12	-	TRBJ1-1	-	TGTGCCAGCTCACCACCTACAGCTGAAGCTTTCTTT	CASSPPTAEAFF
TRBV10-3	16	-	TRBJ1-6	-	TGTGCCATCAGTGAGGGCGGATCTATAGAGGGTTCACCCCTCCACTTT	CAISEGGSIEGSPLHF
TRBV15	14	-	TRBJ1-6	-	TGTGCCACCAGCAGTTTCCAGGGTAATTCACCCCTCCACTTT	CATSSFQGNSPLHF
TRBV12-3/TRBV12-4	13	-	TRBJ1-1	-	TGTGCCAGCAGAAGGACAGAAGGAACTGAAGCTTTCTTT	CASRRTEGTEAFF
TRBV12-3/TRBV12-4	13	once	TRBJ1-2	-	TGTGCCAGCAGCCTGACATCGAACTATGGCTACACCTTC	CASSLTSNYGYTF
TRBV4-3	15	few	TRBJ1-2	-	TGCGCCAGCAGCCAAGAGACAGCCACTAACTATGGCTACACCTTC	CASSQETATNYGYTF
TRBV7-8	16	-	TRBJ2-3	TRBD2	TGTGCCAGCAGCTTAACTAGCGGGAGCAGCACAGATACGCAGTATTTT	CASSLTSGSSTDTQYF
TRBV28	12	-	TRBJ1-6	-	TGTGCCAGCAGTTTACAGCGGCCACCCCTCCACTTT	CASSLQRPPLHF
TRBV7-3	15	-	TRBJ1-2	-	TGTGCCAGCAGTTTTTCGAAAGAGGGTGATAGTGGCTACACCTTC	CASSFSKEGDSGYTF
TRBV3-1/TRBV3-2	16	-	TRBJ2-1	TRBD2	TGTGCCAGCAGCCTACGGACTAGCGGGAGAAGCAGGGAGCAGTTCTTC	CASSLRTSGRSREQFF
TRBV24-1	15	once	TRBJ1-2	-	TGTGCCACCAGTGGAAATCAGGGTACTAACTATGGCTACACCTTC	CATSGNQGTNYGYTF
TRBV28	14	-	TRBJ2-2	TRBD2	TGTGCCAGCGTCCGGGGGGGGACGGTCGGGGAGCTGTTTTTT	CASVRGGTVGELFF
TRBV19	15	-	TRBJ1-5	-	TGTGCCAGTAGTACTCAGGGATCCGGCAATCAGCCCCAGCATTTT	CASSTQGSGNQPQHF
TRBV29-1	14	-	TRBJ1-1	-	TGCAGCGTTGAGAGTGGACACGAGAACACTGAAGCTTTCTTT	CSVESGHENTEAFF
TRBV7-6	17	-	TRBJ1-1	-	TGTGCCAGCAGCCTAAGGTCCACAGGGTTTATGGGCACTGAAGCTTTCTTT	CASSLRSTGFMGTEAFF
TRBV15	17	-	TRBJ2-1	TRBD1	TGTGCCACCAGCAGAGACGTCGGACAGGGCTCCTACAATGAGCAGTTCTTC	CATSRDVGQGSYNEQFF
TRBV5-1	14	-	TRBJ1-6	-	TGCGCCAGCAGCTCGGCCCAGGGCGACTCACCCCTCCACTTT	CASSSAQGDSPLHF
TRBV7-2	15	-	TRBJ1-5	TRBD1	TGTGCCAGCAGCACTACAGGGGCCGCGCGACAGCCCCAGCATTTT	CASSTTGAARQPQHF
TRBV18	13	-	TRBJ1-5	-	TGTGCCAGCTCACCGGTGGGAGGGAAGCCCCAGCATTTT	CASSPVGGKPQHF
TRBV7-9	15	-	TRBJ1-2	-	TGTGCCAGCAGCTTTTATCAGGGCCCTAACTATGGCTACACCTTC	CASSFYQGPNYGYTF
TRBV4-1	15	-	TRBJ1-5	-	TGCGCCAGCAGCCAAGATCACGGAGGAAGTCAGCCCCAGCATTTT	CASSQDHGGSQPQHF
TRBV6-5	13	-	TRBJ1-4	-	TGTGCCAGCAGCAGGGAGGCCCAACGGAGACTGTTTTTT	CASSREAQRRLFF
TRBV5-1	14	-	TRBJ1-1	-	TGCGCCAGCAGCTTTAGTGGGAGGGAAACTGAAGCTTTCTTT	CASSFSGRETEAFF
TRBV6-4	14	once	TRBJ1-6	TRBD1	TGTGCCAGCAGTCGGACAGGGAATAATTCACCCCTCCACTTT	CASSRTGNNSPLHF
TRBV7-9	16	-	TRBJ2-1	-	TGTGCCAGCAGCTTTTCCGGTGGAGGTCGGCCCAATGAGCAGTTCTTC	CASSFSGGGRPNEQFF
TRBV24-1	11	once	TRBJ1-1	-	TGTGCCACCGAGTTGAACACTGAAGCTTTCTTT	CATELNTEAFF
TRBV18	13	once	TRBJ2-1	-	TGTGCCAGCTGCTTTACAGTCTACAATGAGCAGTTCTTC	CASCFTVYNEQFF